This record concerns one TCR beta chain sequence. Relative to the germline gene, one junction end is altered; a read error may explain this. These data belong to a study of cytomegalovirus exposure and HLA in healthy donors. The PCR employed 60 Vbeta primers together with 13 Jbeta primers. Sequencing used immunoSEQ multiplex PCR; TCRdb keeps in-frame clones, though not all of them. The sample features around 76,000 clones, with under 6.5% in its top ten. This CDR3 comprises 19 residues. The germline gives CDR1 LNHDA, CDR2 SQIVND (reference sequence). This chain joins TRBV19 and TRBJ2-6, with TRBD1 identical over 11 bases. This sequence was found in a man between 35 and 55 years old in good health and CMV-seronegative. Sequenced sample: PBMCs. The CDR3: CASSPRTGGAYSGASVLTF. In DNA, the CDR3 is TGTGCCAGTAGTCCGAGGACAGGGGGCGCTTACTCTGGGGCCAGCGTCCTGACTTTC.